One and the same sample provided the 24 T cell receptor beta chains below, sequenced in a study of T cell changes during pregnancy in multiple sclerosis. Measured with immunoSEQ multiplex PCR; TCRdb has only the in-frame clones, and not every one. The table has some 59,000 clones, around 90% seen once. The starting material was peripheral blood, obtained in the second trimester of pregnancy. The receptors derive from a female donor with multiple sclerosis, enrolled in a pregnancy study.

CDR3 residues: CASSEISSAGELFF. CDR3 coding DNA: TGTGCCAGCAGTGAGATCAGTAGCGCCGGGGAGCTGTTTTTT. The J gene is TRBJ2-2, the V gene TRBV2; D perhaps matches TRBD2 (5 bases). V shed 3 bases and J shed 6 bases, with 11 bases lying between them. CDR3 size: 14 residues. CDR1 and CDR2 (germline): SNHLY, FYNNEI.

This sequence joins TRBV6-1 and TRBJ1-5; D not certain. V was pared by 2 bases and J by 1 base, with 9 bases between. This CDR3 is built from 15 residues. Germline-derived CDR1 and CDR2 are MNHNS and SASEGT. Here the CDR3 reads CASSEQLMSNQPQHF. CDR3 nucleotide sequence: TGTGCCAGCAGTGAACAACTTATGAGCAATCAGCCCCAGCATTTT.

The chain recombines TRBV10-2 with TRBJ2-7; unclear D gene. Trimming stripped 0 bases from V and 0 bases from J, with 6 bases between. Per the germline V gene, CDR1 is WSHSY and CDR2 is SAAADI. CDR3 length equals 14 residues. CDR3 coding DNA: TGCGCCAGCAGTGAGTCCCGACTCTCCTACGAGCAGTACTTC. Its protein product is CASSESRLSYEQYF.

V is TRBV13 and J is TRBJ2-7; D possibly corresponds to TRBD2 (5 bases). The germline V gene encodes CDR1 PRHDT and CDR2 FYEKMQ (reference sequence). Trimming shortened V by 5 bases and J by 5 bases, and 13 bases separated the two germline ends. This CDR3 region has 13 residues. In nucleotides, the CDR3 is TGTGCCAGCAGCATCGCCGGGAACAACGAGCAGTACTTC. Protein product: CASSIAGNNEQYF.

This clone was seen only a few times. J is TRBJ1-1 and V is TRBV2, with 7 bases aligning to TRBD1. From germline, CDR1 is SNHLY and CDR2 FYNNEI. The CDR3 is 14 residues long. Unmatched junction bases numbered 10, after V lost 3 bases and J lost 9 bases. DNA for the CDR3: TGTGCCAGCAGTGAGGTGGGGCAGGGGGTACAAGCTTTCTTT. Amino acids: CASSEVGQGVQAFF.

V and J are TRBV7-2 and TRBJ1-1, with D unresolved. V lost 8 bases and J lost 4, with 11 bases in between. CDR1 is SGHTA and CDR2 is FQGNSA in the germline V gene. CDR3 length: 12 residues. In DNA, the CDR3 is TGTGCCAGCGAGGGCGGAAGCACTGAAGCTTTCTTT. Its translation: CASEGGSTEAFF. Combining the CDR3 with reference TRBV7-2 and TRBJ1-1 gives the whole variable domain GAGVSQSPSNKVTEKGKDVELRCDPISGHTALYWYRQSLGQGLEFLIYFQGNSAPDKSGLPSDRFSAERTGGSVSTLTIQRTQQEDSAVYLCASEGGSTEAFFGQGTRLTVV.

This sequence joins TRBV12-5 and TRBJ2-3; D remains unclear. The CDR3 has 15 residues. The V gene lost 6 bases and the J gene lost 0 bases, with 13 bases spanning the gap. CDR1 and CDR2 (germline): LGHNT, FRNRAP. CDR3 sequence: CASGPSEASTDTQYF. For the CDR3, the DNA is TGTGCTAGTGGCCCTAGTGAAGCTAGCACAGATACGCAGTATTTT.

DNA of the CDR3: TGTGCCAGCAGCTCTCCGGGACAGGGTTCCTATGGCTACACCTTC. Amino acid sequence: CASSSPGQGSYGYTF. The chain is built from TRBV5-4 and TRBJ1-2, with 9 bases that match TRBD1. V lost 3 bases to trimming and J lost 4 bases; unmatched junction nucleotides: 7. The germline V gene has CDR1 SGHNT and CDR2 YYREEE (reference sequence). The length of the CDR3 is 15 residues.

This chain uses TRBV6-5 with TRBJ2-1; a possible D gene is TRBD2 (5 bases). V lost 0 bases to trimming and J lost 6 bases, with 15 bases between them. This CDR3 spans 16 amino acids. The germline V gene encodes CDR1 MNHEY and CDR2 SVGAGI. The chain's CDR3 is CASSYSGGIGLNEQFF. The CDR3 DNA reads as TGTGCCAGCAGTTACTCAGGAGGAATAGGGCTCAATGAGCAGTTCTTC.

The chain joins TRBV5-1 to TRBJ1-1; 9 bases match TRBD1. The CDR3 sequence is 17 residues long. V lost 0 bases, J lost 8 bases, and 14 bases stayed unmatched. The germline gives CDR1 SGHRS, CDR2 YFSETQ. The chain's CDR3 is CASSLAESWTGAMEAFF. The CDR3 DNA is TGCGCCAGCAGCTTGGCCGAAAGTTGGACAGGGGCGATGGAAGCTTTCTTT.

The rearrangement joins TRBV7-3 to TRBJ2-7, with 9 bases matching TRBD1. V shed 2 bases, J shed 12 bases, and the junction held 14 bases outside the gene matches. CDR1 and CDR2 (germline): SGHTA, FQGTGA. This CDR3 is 15 amino acids long. DNA of the CDR3: TGTGCCAGCAGCTTAGGCCCGGGACAGGGTTTTCTCCGGTACTTC. Its protein product is CASSLGPGQGFLRYF.

The chain combines TRBV9 with TRBJ2-1, with D hard to call. The CDR3 extends over 15 amino acids. Germline lookup yields CDR1 SGDLS and CDR2 YYNGEE. V shed 1 base and J shed 0 bases, with 8 bases lying between them. CDR3 loop: CASSVHPGSYNEQFF. The CDR3 coding sequence is TGTGCCAGCAGCGTACACCCAGGCTCCTACAATGAGCAGTTCTTC.

The chain employs TRBV5-8 and TRBJ1-3, with unresolved D. The CDR3 consists of 17 residues. Germline CDR1 is SGHTS and CDR2 is YDEGEE. V gave up 3 bases and J gave up 0 bases, with 16 bases separating them. The CDR3 reads CASSSGFTISSGNTIYF. DNA of the CDR3: TGTGCCAGCAGCTCCGGATTTACTATAAGCTCTGGAAACACCATATATTTT.

The chain links TRBV6-6 to TRBJ2-1; 7 positions match TRBD1. CDR1 is MNHNY, CDR2 SVGAGI, per germline (reference sequence). The V segment lost 4 bases and the J segment 0 bases; nucleotides outside the gene matches: 3. The length of the CDR3 is 15 residues. The CDR3 DNA is TGTGCCAGCAGTTGGACAGGTCCCTCCTACAATGAGCAGTTCTTC. Protein sequence: CASSWTGPSYNEQFF.

V and J are TRBV30 and TRBJ2-1, with 7 bases that match TRBD1. Germline-derived CDR1 and CDR2 are GTSNPN and SVGIG (reference sequence). The CDR3 contains 16 residues. Trimming took 0 bases from V and 0 from J; bases not matched to a gene: 5. The CDR3 bases are TGTGCCTGGAGTGTAAGGGGGCTGAGCTCCTACAATGAGCAGTTCTTC. Translation: CAWSVRGLSSYNEQFF. The variable domain in full, completed from reference TRBV30 and TRBJ2-1, reads SQTIHQWPATLVQPVGSPLSLECTVEGTSNPNLYWYRQAAGRGLQLLFYSVGIGQISSEVPQNLSASRPQDRQFILSSKKLLLSDSGFYLCAWSVRGLSSYNEQFFGPGTRLTVL.

This sequence joins TRBV30 and TRBJ2-7; 9 nucleotides match TRBD1. With 1 base clipped from V and 5 bases from J, the junction kept 6 bases outside the gene matches. CDR3 length equals 14 residues. Germline CDR1 reads GTSNPN; CDR2 reads SVGIG (reference sequence). The chain's CDR3 is CAWSGGQGSHEQYF. CDR3 in DNA: TGTGCCTGGAGTGGGGGACAGGGTTCCCACGAGCAGTACTTC.

V is TRBV4-1 and J is TRBJ2-3; 7 bases fit TRBD2. This CDR3 has 15 residues. The germline gives CDR1 MGHRA, CDR2 YSYEKL. J gave up 4 bases and V 2 bases, and 6 bases lay outside the gene matches. The CDR3 reads CASSQFLRGADTQYF. The CDR3 DNA follows: TGCGCCAGCAGCCAATTTCTCCGGGGGGCAGATACGCAGTATTTT.

This chain joins TRBV5-1 and TRBJ1-6; a possible D gene is TRBD1 (5 bases). The V and J ends lost 0 bases and 7 bases respectively, with 8 bases between them. Looked up from germline, CDR1 is SGHRS and CDR2 is YFSETQ. This CDR3 has 14 amino acids. Here the CDR3 reads CASSLDPGNSPLHF. In nucleotides, the CDR3 is TGCGCCAGCAGCTTGGACCCAGGGAATTCACCCCTCCACTTT.

This rearrangement joins TRBV30 to TRBJ1-4; the match to TRBD1 covers 7 bases. Germline trimming cut 5 bases from V and 7 bases from J; bases unmatched to any gene: 4. The CDR3 totals 12 residues. The germline V gene has CDR1 GTSNPN and CDR2 SVGIG (reference sequence). CDR3 in amino acids: CAWDRESEKLFF. In nucleotides, the CDR3 is TGTGCCTGGGACAGGGAGAGTGAAAAACTGTTTTTT.

This clone was observed once. The chain joins TRBV2 to TRBJ1-2, with 12 bases identical to TRBD1. Germline assignment: CDR1 SNHLY and CDR2 FYNNEI. Unmatched junction bases numbered 9, after V lost 8 bases and J lost 5 bases. The length of the CDR3 is 15 residues. CDR3 nucleotides: TGTGCCAGCCGGGACAGGGGGCCTGGTGGGTATGGCTACACCTTC. It is translated as CASRDRGPGGYGYTF. Variable domain in full (rest from reference TRBV2 and TRBJ1-2): EPEVTQTPSHQVTQMGQEVILRCVPISNHLYFYWYRQILGQKVEFLVSFYNNEISEKSEIFDDQFSVERPDGSNFTLKIRSTKLEDSAMYFCASRDRGPGGYGYTFGSGTRLTVV.

The CDR3 sequence is CASSQPGQPQHF. DNA of the CDR3: TGCGCCAGCAGCCAACCAGGTCAGCCCCAGCATTTT. The rearrangement uses TRBV4-1 and TRBJ1-5, with unresolved D. CDR3 size: 12 residues. Trimming cost V 2 bases and J 6 bases, with 5 bases left between them. Germline V gives CDR1 MGHRA, CDR2 YSYEKL.

This chain links TRBV6-1 with TRBJ1-5; D gene ambiguous. In germline, CDR1 is MNHNS, CDR2 SASEGT. The V gene lost 4 bases and the J gene lost 5 bases, with 6 bases spanning the gap. This CDR3 is 12 amino acids long. CDR3 sequence reads: CASSVRYQPQHF. In DNA form, the CDR3 reads TGTGCCAGCAGTGTGCGGTATCAGCCCCAGCATTTT.

The DNA of the CDR3 is TGTGCCAGTAGTCTTGGGACTGAAGAGACCCAGTACTTC. Translation: CASSLGTEETQYF. The chain is built from TRBV19 and TRBJ2-5, with D perhaps TRBD2 (6 bases). The CDR3 consists of 13 residues. Trimming shortened V by 5 bases and J by 3 bases, and 10 bases separated the two germline ends. CDR1 LNHDA and CDR2 SQIVND come from the germline V gene (reference sequence).

This chain links TRBV7-6 with TRBJ1-5; 10 bases agree with TRBD1. The CDR3 has 14 residues. V was clipped by 4 bases and J by 7 bases; unmatched bases: 4. CDR1 and CDR2 (germline): SGHVS, FNYEAQ. The CDR3: CASSSTGGEQPQHF. In DNA, the CDR3 is TGTGCCAGCAGCTCGACAGGGGGCGAACAGCCCCAGCATTTT.